Listed here is a single T cell receptor (beta chain). The antigen is not known. Original data processing: Built for papillary thyroid cancer, a distant-metastasis classifier drew on CDR3 differences across clinicopathological groups. TCRdb re-called clones via MiXCR from the PCR reads. It is TCRdb's table, rather than the study itself, that gives the V and J calls and clone size. Here the sample spans approximately 21,000 clones, roughly 20% being singletons. The record originates from a study of metastatic and nonmetastatic thyroid tumors. Overall study context: Repertoires from malignant and benign thyroid patients were compared across blood and tumor or nodule tissue. Overall study findings and caveats: Reportedly, malignant thyroid tumors had significantly higher TCR beta diversity than benign nodules, in blood and tumor.

Until they underwent thyroid surgery, no patient had received any treatment. CDR1 DFQATT and CDR2 SNEGSKA come from the germline V gene (reference sequence). V was pared by 7 bases and J by 6 bases, with 16 bases between. The CDR3 is 13 residues long. The specimen sequenced was blood. J is TRBJ2-1 and V is TRBV20-1, with a tentative D call TRBD2 (6 bases). The TCR was taken from a female donor with papillary thyroid cancer or a benign thyroid nodule (not recorded which). Some clones in this sample may be carry-over from other donors' samples. CDR3 sequence (DNA): TGCAGTGTGGGGCGGGAAGTCGGCAATGAGCAGTTCTTC. Its protein is CSVGREVGNEQFF.